This T cell receptor beta chain was identified in a study of Tregs in tolerant kidney transplant recipients. As for this clone: The target antigen is unknown.

Using immunoSEQ multiplex PCR, the repertoire was profiled, and TCRdb retains in-frame clones only, with some absent. The data show roughly 120,000 clones, roughly 92% seen once. Broader study findings: This study did not directly address biological reproducibility. Expanding Tregs on activated donor B cells appeared to best identify donor-specific TCRbeta clones.

Unstimulated Tregs (CD4+CD25+CD127-) and CD4+CD25- non-Tregs were sorted from PBMCs. Germline V lookup: CDR1 SGHRS, CDR2 YFSETQ. Trimming pared 0 bases from V and 0 bases from J, leaving 10 bases between. The CDR3 runs 16 residues. The receptor was isolated from a human donor in good health. The sequencing sample was made of CD4+ T cells from blood. The gene calls are TRBV5-1 and TRBJ1-3; no firm D call. CDR3 region: CASSLANQDSGNTIYF. Here the CDR3 DNA reads TGCGCCAGCAGCTTGGCCAATCAGGACTCTGGAAACACCATATATTTT.